This T cell receptor beta chain was captured by sequencing in a study of beta chain features in type 1 diabetes. General study findings and limits: In type 1 diabetes patients, VDJ junctions had fewer insertions; deletions at these junctions were more frequent.

Cells sorted by CD45RO/CCR7/CD25/CD127/CD95/CD27 comprised CD4+ naive, central memory, regulatory and stem cell-like memory cells. The V and J ends lost 5 bases and 8 bases respectively, with 15 bases between them. This CDR3 is 13 amino acids long. The V gene's germline CDR1 is SGHAT and CDR2 FQNNGV. The whole isolated RNA underwent reverse transcription, so sequencing captured expressed TCRB transcripts. TCRdb keeps only in-frame clones here, not all; method: immunoSEQ multiplex PCR. This repertoire shows about 370,000 clones, approximately 15% found once; its top ten account for about 0.019%. About this clone itself: The antigen remains undetermined.

The sequence came from a woman aged 18 to 35 in good health. The material sequenced was naive CD4+ T cells from blood. The rearrangement links TRBV11-2 to TRBJ1-2, with D unresolved. The CDR3 spells CASSHPTALGYTF. CDR3 DNA sequence: TGTGCCAGCAGCCACCCCACCGCCCTAGGCTACACCTTC.